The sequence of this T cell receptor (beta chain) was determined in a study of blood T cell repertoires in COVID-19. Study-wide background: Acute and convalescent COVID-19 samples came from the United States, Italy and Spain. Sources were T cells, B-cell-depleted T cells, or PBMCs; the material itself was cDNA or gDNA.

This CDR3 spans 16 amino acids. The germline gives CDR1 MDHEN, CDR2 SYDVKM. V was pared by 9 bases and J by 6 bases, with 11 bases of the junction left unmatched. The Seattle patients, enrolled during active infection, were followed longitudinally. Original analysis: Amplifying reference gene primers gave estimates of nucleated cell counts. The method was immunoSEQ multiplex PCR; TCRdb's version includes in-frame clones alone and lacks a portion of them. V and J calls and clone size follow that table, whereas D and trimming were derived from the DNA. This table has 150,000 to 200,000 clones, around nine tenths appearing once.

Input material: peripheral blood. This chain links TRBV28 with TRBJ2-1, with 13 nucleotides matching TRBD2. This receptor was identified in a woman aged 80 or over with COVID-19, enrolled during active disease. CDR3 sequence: CASSPPGTSGINEQFF. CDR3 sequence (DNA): TGTGCCAGTTCACCGCCCGGGACTAGCGGGATCAATGAGCAGTTCTTC.